Given below is one T cell receptor beta chain in context. Its antigen is unidentified. With 2 bases clipped from V and 5 bases from J, the junction kept 1 base outside the gene matches. Germline assignment: CDR1 MNHNY and CDR2 SVGAGI (reference sequence). The CDR3 extends over 14 amino acids. Libraries were prepared by immunoSEQ multiplex PCR; TCRdb keeps only in-frame clonotypes and omits some of them. In the table there are approximately 96,000 clones, about nine tenths of which are singletons. The entry originates in a study of OX40 agonist ivuxolimab in advanced cancers. About the research overall: Therapy given before enrollment (anti-PD-1, anti-PD-L1 or anti-CTLA-4) was allowed, and around 40% had some. Findings and limits, study-wide: Among the nonresponders, some also had low normalized T-cell clonal expansion. Clones of CD4+ and CD8+ blood T cells grew by week 6 at doses of 0.1 to 3.0 mg/kg.

Autoimmune disease history or systemic immunosuppression was exclusionary. The sequencing used CD4+ or CD8+ T cells sorted from blood, collected in a trial of the OX40 agonist ivuxolimab. The chain combines TRBV6-6 with TRBJ1-4; 8 bases map to TRBD1. The origin of this receptor is an adult with an advanced solid tumor such as melanoma, head and neck, liver or kidney cancer. In DNA, the CDR3 is TGTGCCAGCAGTTACAGACAGGGGAATGAAAAACTGTTTTTT. Its translation: CASSYRQGNEKLFF.